This record looks at one T cell receptor beta chain sequence and its context. This entry comes from a study of Ad26.COV2.S vaccination and SARS-CoV-2 variants. Study overall: Vaccine-arm donor from the placebo-controlled COV1001 Ad26.COV2.S trial. Donor got 5x10^10 or 1x10^11 viral particles of Ad26.COV2.S.

Using immunoSEQ multiplex PCR, the repertoire was profiled, and TCRdb retains in-frame clones only, with some absent. The sample consists of 400,000 to 500,000 clones, roughly 89% of them appearing once. Treatment given: roughly 20 received Ad26.COV2.S at low or high dose, single or two shots; five or six received placebo; per-sample allocation not given. Sampling occurred on day 63 after the first vaccine or placebo injection. The CDR3 runs to 17 residues. CDR1 is LGHNA, CDR2 YSLEER, per germline. Trimming stripped 2 bases from V and 3 bases from J, with 19 bases between. The TCR was taken from a person between 18 and 59 years old who received the Ad26.COV2.S COVID-19 vaccine or a placebo. Here the sequenced sample was peripheral blood, taken in a trial of Ad26.COV2.S vaccine versus placebo. V and J are TRBV4-3 and TRBJ2-5, with a tentative D call TRBD1 (6 bases). CDR3 nucleotides: TGCGCCAGCAGCCAATACCGGGACAACTCGGGAAAAGAGACCCAGTACTTC. Protein sequence: CASSQYRDNSGKETQYF.